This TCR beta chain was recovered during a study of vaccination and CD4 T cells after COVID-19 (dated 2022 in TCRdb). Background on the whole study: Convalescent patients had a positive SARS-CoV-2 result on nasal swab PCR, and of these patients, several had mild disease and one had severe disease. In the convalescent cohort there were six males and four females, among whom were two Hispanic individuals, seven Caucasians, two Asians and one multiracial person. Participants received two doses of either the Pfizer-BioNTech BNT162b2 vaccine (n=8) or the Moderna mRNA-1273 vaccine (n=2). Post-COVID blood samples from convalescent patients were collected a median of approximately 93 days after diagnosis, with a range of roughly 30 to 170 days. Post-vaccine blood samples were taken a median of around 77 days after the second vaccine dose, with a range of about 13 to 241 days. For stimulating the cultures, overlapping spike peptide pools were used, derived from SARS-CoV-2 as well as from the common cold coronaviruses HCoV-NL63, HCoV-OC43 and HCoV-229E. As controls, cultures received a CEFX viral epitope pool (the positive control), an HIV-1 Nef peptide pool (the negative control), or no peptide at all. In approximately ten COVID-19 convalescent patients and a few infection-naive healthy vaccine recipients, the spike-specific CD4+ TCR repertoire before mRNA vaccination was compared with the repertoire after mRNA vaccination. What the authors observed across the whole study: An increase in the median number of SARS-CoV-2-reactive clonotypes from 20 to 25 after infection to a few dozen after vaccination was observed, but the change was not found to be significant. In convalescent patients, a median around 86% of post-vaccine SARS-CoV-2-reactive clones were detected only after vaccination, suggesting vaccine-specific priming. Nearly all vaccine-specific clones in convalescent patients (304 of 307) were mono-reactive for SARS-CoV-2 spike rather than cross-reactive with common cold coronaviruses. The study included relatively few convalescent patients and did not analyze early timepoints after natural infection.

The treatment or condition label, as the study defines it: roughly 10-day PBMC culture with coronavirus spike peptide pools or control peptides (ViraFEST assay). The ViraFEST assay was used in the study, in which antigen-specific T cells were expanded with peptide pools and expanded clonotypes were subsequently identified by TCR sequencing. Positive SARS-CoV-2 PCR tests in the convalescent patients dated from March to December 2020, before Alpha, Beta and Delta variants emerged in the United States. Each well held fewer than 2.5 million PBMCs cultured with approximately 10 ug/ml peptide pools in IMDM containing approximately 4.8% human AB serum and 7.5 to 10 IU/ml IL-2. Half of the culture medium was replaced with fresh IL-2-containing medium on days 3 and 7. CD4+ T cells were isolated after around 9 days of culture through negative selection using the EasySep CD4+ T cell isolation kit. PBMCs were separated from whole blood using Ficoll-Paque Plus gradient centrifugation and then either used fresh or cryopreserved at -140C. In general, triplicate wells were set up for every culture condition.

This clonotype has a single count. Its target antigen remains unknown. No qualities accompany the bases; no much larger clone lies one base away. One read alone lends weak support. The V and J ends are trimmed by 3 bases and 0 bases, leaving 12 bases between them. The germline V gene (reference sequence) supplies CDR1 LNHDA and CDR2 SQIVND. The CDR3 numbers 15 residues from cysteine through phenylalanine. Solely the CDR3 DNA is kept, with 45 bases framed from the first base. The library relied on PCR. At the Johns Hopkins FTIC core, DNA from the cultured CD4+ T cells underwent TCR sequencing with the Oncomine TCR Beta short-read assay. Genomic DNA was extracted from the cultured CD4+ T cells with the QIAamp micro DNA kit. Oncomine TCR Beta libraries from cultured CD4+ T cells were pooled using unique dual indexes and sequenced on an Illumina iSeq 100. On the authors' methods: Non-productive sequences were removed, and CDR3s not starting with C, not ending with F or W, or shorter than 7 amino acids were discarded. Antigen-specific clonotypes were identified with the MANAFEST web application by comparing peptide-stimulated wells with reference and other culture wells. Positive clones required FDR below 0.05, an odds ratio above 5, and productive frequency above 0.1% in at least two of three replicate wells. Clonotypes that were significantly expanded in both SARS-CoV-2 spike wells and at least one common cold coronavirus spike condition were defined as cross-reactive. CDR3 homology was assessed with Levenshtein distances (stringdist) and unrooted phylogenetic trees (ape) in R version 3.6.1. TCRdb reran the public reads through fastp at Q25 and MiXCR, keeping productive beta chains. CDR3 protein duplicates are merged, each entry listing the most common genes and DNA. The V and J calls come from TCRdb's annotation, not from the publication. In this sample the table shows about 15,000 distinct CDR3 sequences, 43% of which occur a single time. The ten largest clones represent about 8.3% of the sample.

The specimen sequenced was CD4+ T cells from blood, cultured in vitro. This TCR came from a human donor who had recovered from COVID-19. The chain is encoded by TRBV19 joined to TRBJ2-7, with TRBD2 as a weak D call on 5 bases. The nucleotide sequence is TGTGCCAGTAGTATGTATGCGGGCCACTCCTACGAGCAGTACTTC. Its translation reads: CASSMYAGHSYEQYF.